The entry below describes one TCR beta chain. This clonotype was seen repeatedly, ten times or more. What antigen it recognizes has not been identified. Base qualities are not at hand, and no much larger clone is one base apart. Per the publication, the treatment or condition label means: allogeneic hematopoietic cell transplantation with graft depleted of TCRalphabeta T cells and CD19 B cells. Transplant recipients were children who received TCRalphabeta/CD19-depleted allogeneic hematopoietic cell grafts. The sample originates from a study of T-cell reconstitution after alpha-beta-depleted transplantation in children (dated by TCRdb to about 2016). Broadly, across the study: Using TCR repertoire profiling, the study followed T-cell immune reconstitution in a quantitative way in children after TCRalphabeta/CD19-depleted allogeneic hematopoietic cell transplantation.

The CDR3 sequence holds 15 residues, the cysteine and phenylalanine included. Only the CDR3 portion is preserved as DNA: 45 bases, with reading frame beginning at the first base. Per the germline V gene (reference sequence), SEHNR is the CDR1 and FQNEAQ is the CDR2. The junction carries 14 bases between V and J, which are trimmed by 5 bases and 1 base respectively. Libraries were prepared through PCR. Reads for this sample came from an Illumina HiSeq 2500. To normalize quantification of the TCRbeta repertoire, the TCR libraries were built with molecular barcoding that relied on unique molecular identifiers. TCRdb reran the public reads through fastp at Q25 and MiXCR, keeping productive beta chains. Under each unique CDR3 protein, matching rows form one entry showing the most common genes and DNA. The sample table shows approximately 300,000 distinct CDR3 sequences, and over 9.5% are seen once. The ten largest make up around 7.6% of the sample.

On the study overall, not on this receptor specifically: About two months after transplant, the apparently early recovery of alphabetaT-cell counts reportedly depended on just several hundred clones that had expanded rapidly and came from non-depleted graft cells. In some patients, the high TCRbeta diversity seen at day 60 was put down to recipient T cells and intrathymic progenitors that had survived conditioning. Hyperexpanded clone frequencies declined over subsequent months; after one year, T-cell counts and TCRbeta diversity were mostly attributed to newly produced T cells.

This clonotype was sampled from a boy younger than two with acute myeloid leukemia, due to receive a stem cell transplant. The input for sequencing was PBMCs, taken before TCRalphabeta/CD19-depleted stem cell transplant. This sequence uses TRBV7-9 and TRBJ1-1; there is no confident call for the D gene. CDR3 protein: CASSQLRTGNTEAFF. The sequence in DNA is TGTGCCAGCAGCCAATTGAGGACGGGGAACACTGAAGCTTTCTTT.